This entry is about one TCR beta chain. This clonotype was counted ten times or more. Its antigen remains unidentified. There are no base qualities to consult, and no much larger clone falls within one base. This entry comes from a study (dated by TCRdb to the mid-2010s). The CDR3 numbers 14 residues from cysteine through phenylalanine. The sequence is cut down to CDR3 DNA, 42 bases in frame from base 1. CDR1 and CDR2 were assigned from the germline V gene as MNHEY and SVGAGI. The V end loses 0 bases and the J end loses 5 bases, and a stretch of 7 bases separates them. Receptors were amplified or captured by RT-PCR. TCRdb lists the instrument as Illumina MiSeq. TCRdb cleaned the public reads at Q25 with fastp, built clones with MiXCR and kept in-frame beta chains. Identical CDR3 protein sequences are pooled into one entry, listed with their most common genes and DNA. The sample table contains almost 700,000 distinct CDR3 sequences; only one count was recorded for 13% to 15% of them. The leading ten clones occupy roughly 3.9% of the sample.

The receptor was derived from a female donor in good health, serving as a healthy control. This sequence uses TRBV6-5 and TRBJ2-2; a tentative D call is TRBD2 (5 bases match). Material for sequencing was memory CD4+ T cells from blood. In nucleotides, the sequence is TGTGCCAGCAGTTACTCGACGGGAACCGGGGAGCTGTTTTTT. This encodes CASSYSTGTGELFF.